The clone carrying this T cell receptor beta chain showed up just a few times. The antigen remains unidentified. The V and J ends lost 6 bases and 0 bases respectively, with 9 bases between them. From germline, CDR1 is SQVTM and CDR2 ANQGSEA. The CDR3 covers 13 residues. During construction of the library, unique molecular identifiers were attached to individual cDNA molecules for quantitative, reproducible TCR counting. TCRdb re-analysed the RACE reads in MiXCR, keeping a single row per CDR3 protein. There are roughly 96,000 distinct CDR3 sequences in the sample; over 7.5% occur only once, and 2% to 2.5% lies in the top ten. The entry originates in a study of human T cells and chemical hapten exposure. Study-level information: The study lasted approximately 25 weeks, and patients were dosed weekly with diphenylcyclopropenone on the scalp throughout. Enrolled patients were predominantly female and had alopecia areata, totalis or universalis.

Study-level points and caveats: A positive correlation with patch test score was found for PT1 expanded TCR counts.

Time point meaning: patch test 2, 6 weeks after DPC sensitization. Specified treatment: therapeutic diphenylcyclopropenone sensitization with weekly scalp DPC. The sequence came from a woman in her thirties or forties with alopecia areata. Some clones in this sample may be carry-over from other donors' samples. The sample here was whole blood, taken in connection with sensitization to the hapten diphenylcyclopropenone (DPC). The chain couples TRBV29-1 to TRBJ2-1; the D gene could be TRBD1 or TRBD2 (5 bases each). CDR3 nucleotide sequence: TGCAGCGTATCCGGGACCTCCTACAATGAGCAGTTCTTC. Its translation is CSVSGTSYNEQFF.